The sequence of this T cell receptor beta chain was determined in a study of cytomegalovirus exposure and HLA in healthy donors. The length of the CDR3 is 12 residues. The germline CDR1 and CDR2 sequences are SQVTM and ANQGSEA. The V end lost 4 bases, the J end lost 7 bases, and 13 bases lay between the germline ends. The PCR made use of 60 Vbeta and 13 Jbeta primers. The assay was immunoSEQ multiplex PCR, and TCRdb's table has in-frame clones only and misses some. The sample includes around 150,000 clones, 66% of them seen just once. Study results and caveats: A list of approximately 160 TCR beta chains associated with cytomegalovirus was given. Roughly uniform sequencing depth across donors was assumed, possibly incorrectly.

Of note for this clone: No antigen is known for it.

This TCR derives from a human donor in good health. This rearrangement joins TRBV29-1 to TRBJ1-1, with D perhaps matching TRBD1 (6 bases). Source material: PBMCs. Here the CDR3 reads CSVGMRGLEAFF. The CDR3 DNA sequence: TGCAGCGTTGGGATGCGGGGGCTTGAAGCTTTCTTT.